This TCR beta chain was captured by sequencing in a study of cytomegalovirus exposure and HLA in healthy donors. Whole-study findings and limits: TCR beta V segments were, for the most part, productive about 87% or about 30% of the time in an earlier analysis. Compared with the roughly 700-donor mean, an Asian-associated ancestry cluster reportedly had fewer N-insertions, according to a later analysis.

The germline V gene has CDR1 LNHNV and CDR2 YYDKDF (reference sequence). The V and J ends lost 3 bases and 7 bases, in that order; junction bases with no gene match: 5. This CDR3 has 14 amino acids. The table lists this clone with a few counts. Its specificity is unknown. Primers included in the PCR were 60 Vbeta and 13 Jbeta primers. Produced via immunoSEQ multiplex PCR; TCRdb's table is partial and in-frame only. The sample includes some 130,000 clones, approximately 80% of them seen just once. V gene TRBV15 combines with J gene TRBJ2-7; 11 bases line up with TRBD1. The specimen sequenced was PBMCs. The receptor was derived from a male donor in good health and CMV-seronegative. Here the CDR3 reads CATSRDRGLVEQYF. The CDR3 bases are TGTGCCACCAGCAGGGACAGGGGGCTTGTAGAGCAGTACTTC. Using reference TRBV15 and TRBJ2-7 for the parts outside the CDR3, the full variable domain is DAMVIQNPRYQVTQFGKPVTLSCSQTLNHNVMYWYQQKSSQAPKLLFHYYDKDFNNEADTPDNFQSRRPNTSFCFLDIRSPGLGDTAMYLCATSRDRGLVEQYFGPGTRLTVT.